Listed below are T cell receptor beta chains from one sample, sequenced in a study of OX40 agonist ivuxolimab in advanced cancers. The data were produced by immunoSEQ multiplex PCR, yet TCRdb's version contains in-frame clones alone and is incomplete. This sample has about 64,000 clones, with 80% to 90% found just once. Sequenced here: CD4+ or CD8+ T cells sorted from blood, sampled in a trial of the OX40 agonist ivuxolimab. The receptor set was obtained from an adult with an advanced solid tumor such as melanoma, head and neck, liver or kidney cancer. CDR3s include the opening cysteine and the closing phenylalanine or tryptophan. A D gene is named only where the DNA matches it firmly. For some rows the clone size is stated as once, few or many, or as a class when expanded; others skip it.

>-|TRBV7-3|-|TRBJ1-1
CASSSGQNTEAFF
TGTGCCAGCAGCTCCGGACAGAACACTGAAGCTTTCTTT
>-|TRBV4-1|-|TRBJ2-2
CASSRRVGGGNTNTGELFF
TGCGCCAGCAGTAGAAGGGTGGGAGGGGGAAACACCAACACCGGGGAGCTGTTTTTT
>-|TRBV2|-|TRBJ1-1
CASRIGQPHTEAFF
TGTGCCAGCCGCATAGGACAGCCACACACTGAAGCTTTCTTT
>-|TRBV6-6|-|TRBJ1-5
CASALKRNQPQHF
TGTGCCAGCGCGCTAAAGCGCAATCAGCCCCAGCATTTT
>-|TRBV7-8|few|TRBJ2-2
CASSDPSASNTGELFF
TGTGCCAGCAGCGACCCTAGCGCTTCGAACACCGGGGAGCTGTTTTTT
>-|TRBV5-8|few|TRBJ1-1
CASSLGYFHTEAFF
TGTGCCAGCAGCTTGGGGTACTTCCACACTGAAGCTTTCTTT
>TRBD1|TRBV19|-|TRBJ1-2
CASSISRMDRDYGYTF
TGTGCCAGTAGTATTTCGCGGATGGACAGGGACTATGGCTACACCTTC
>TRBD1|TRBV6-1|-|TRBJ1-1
CASSDQQGGTEAFF
TGTGCCAGCAGTGATCAACAGGGGGGAACTGAAGCTTTCTTT
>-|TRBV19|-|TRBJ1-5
CASSSRDGFLGQPQHF
TGTGCCAGTAGTTCGAGGGACGGGTTTTTGGGTCAGCCCCAGCATTTT
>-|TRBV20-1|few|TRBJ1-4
CSAPNNEKLFF
TGCAGTGCTCCTAATAATGAAAAACTGTTTTTT
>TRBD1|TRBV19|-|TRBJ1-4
CASGKQGLGEKLFF
TGTGCCAGTGGTAAACAGGGGTTGGGCGAAAAACTGTTTTTT
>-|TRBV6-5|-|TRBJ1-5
CASRTRGSNQPQHF
TGTGCCAGCAGAACCAGGGGTAGCAATCAGCCCCAGCATTTT
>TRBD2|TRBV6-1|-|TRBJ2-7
CASSGNSGTVYEQYF
TGTGCCAGCAGTGGCAATAGCGGGACGGTCTACGAGCAGTACTTC
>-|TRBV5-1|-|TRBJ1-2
CASSLDWGANYGYTF
TGCGCCAGCAGCTTGGATTGGGGAGCGAACTATGGCTACACCTTC
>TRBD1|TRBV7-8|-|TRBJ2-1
CASSYGQGWDEQFF
TGTGCCAGCAGCTACGGACAGGGGTGGGATGAGCAGTTCTTC
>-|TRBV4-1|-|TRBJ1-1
CASSPYSRNTEAFF
TGCGCCAGCAGCCCATACAGTAGGAACACTGAAGCTTTCTTT
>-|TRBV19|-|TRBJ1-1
CASSIKQVNTEAFF
TGTGCCAGTAGTATTAAACAGGTAAACACTGAAGCTTTCTTT
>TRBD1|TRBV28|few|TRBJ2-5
CASSLTGRETQYF
TGTGCCAGCAGTCTGACAGGGCGGGAGACCCAGTACTTC
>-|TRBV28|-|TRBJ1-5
CASSSYRDDQPQHF
TGTGCCAGCAGTAGCTACAGGGACGATCAGCCCCAGCATTTT
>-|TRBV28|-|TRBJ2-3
CASSKRASSTDTQYF
TGTGCCAGCTCGAAGCGGGCCTCTAGCACAGATACGCAGTATTTT
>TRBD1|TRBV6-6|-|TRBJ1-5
CASSPDRNNQPQHF
TGTGCCAGCAGTCCGGACAGGAACAATCAGCCCCAGCATTTT
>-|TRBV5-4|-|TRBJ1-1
CASSLSRGNTEAFF
TGTGCCAGCAGCTTGTCCAGGGGGAACACTGAAGCTTTCTTT
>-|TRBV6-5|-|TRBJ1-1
CASSYSIGAASEAFF
TGTGCCAGCAGTTACTCGATAGGGGCCGCGTCTGAAGCTTTCTTT
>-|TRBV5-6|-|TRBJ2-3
CASSLMGDTQYF
TGTGCCAGCAGCCTCATGGGGGATACGCAGTATTTT
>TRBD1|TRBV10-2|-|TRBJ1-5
CASRSGGGFNSNQPQHF
TGCGCCAGCAGATCAGGGGGCGGTTTTAATAGCAATCAGCCCCAGCATTTT
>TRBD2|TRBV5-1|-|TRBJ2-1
CASSLTPGGTYNEQFF
TGCGCCAGCAGCTTGACCCCGGGAGGAACTTACAATGAGCAGTTCTTC
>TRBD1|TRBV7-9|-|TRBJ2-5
CASSLGQGETQYF
TGTGCCAGCAGCTTAGGACAGGGGGAGACCCAGTACTTC
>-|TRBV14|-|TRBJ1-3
CASSKGSGNTIYF
TGTGCCAGCAGCAAGGGCTCTGGAAACACCATATATTTT
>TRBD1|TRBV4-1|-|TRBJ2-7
CASSQSSGQGHYEQYF
TGCGCCAGCAGCCAGTCCTCGGGACAGGGTCACTACGAGCAGTACTTC
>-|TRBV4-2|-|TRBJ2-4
CASSQGGEAKNIQYF
TGTGCCAGCAGCCAAGGGGGGGAGGCCAAAAACATTCAGTACTTC
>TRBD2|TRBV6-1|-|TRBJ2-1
CASSQREGLNEQFF
TGTGCCAGCAGTCAGCGGGAGGGGCTCAATGAGCAGTTCTTC
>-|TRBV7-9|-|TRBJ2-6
CASSLEGRSGANVLTF
TGTGCCAGCAGCTTAGAAGGGCGCTCTGGGGCCAACGTCCTGACTTTC
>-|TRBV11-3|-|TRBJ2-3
CASSLGPGKGADTQYF
TGTGCCAGCAGCTTAGGACCAGGGAAGGGTGCAGATACGCAGTATTTT
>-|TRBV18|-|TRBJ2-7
CASSGGGEQYF
TGTGCCAGCTCAGGGGGTGGAGAGCAGTACTTC
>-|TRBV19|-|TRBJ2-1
CASSMKGNYNEQFF
TGTGCCAGTAGTATGAAGGGAAACTACAATGAGCAGTTCTTC
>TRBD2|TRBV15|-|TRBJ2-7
CATSRGTSGSGVEQYF
TGTGCCACCAGCAGAGGCACTAGCGGGAGTGGAGTCGAGCAGTACTTC
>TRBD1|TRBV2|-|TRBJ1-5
CASQDRGRGGNQPQHF
TGTGCCAGCCAGGACAGGGGGCGCGGAGGCAATCAGCCCCAGCATTTT
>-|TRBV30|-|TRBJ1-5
CAWTLGEQPQHF
TGTGCCTGGACTTTAGGAGAACAGCCCCAGCATTTT
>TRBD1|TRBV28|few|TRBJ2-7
CASSRYVTGGTYEQYF
TGTGCCAGCAGCCGCTACGTGACAGGGGGGACCTACGAGCAGTACTTC
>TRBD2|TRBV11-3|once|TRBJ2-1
CASSLAGSYNEQFF
TGTGCCAGCAGCCTAGCGGGTTCCTACAATGAGCAGTTCTTC
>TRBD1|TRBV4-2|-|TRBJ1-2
CASSQGRTGGHRGYTF
TGTGCCAGCAGCCAAGGCCGGACAGGGGGCCACCGTGGCTACACCTTC
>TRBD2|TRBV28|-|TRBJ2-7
CASTHSGRASEQYF
TGTGCCAGCACCCATAGCGGGAGGGCGTCCGAGCAGTACTTC
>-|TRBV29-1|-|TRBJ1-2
CSVEVRYGYTF
TGCAGCGTTGAAGTCCGATATGGCTACACCTTC
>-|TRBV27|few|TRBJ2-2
CASSQNTGELFF
TGTGCCAGCAGTCAGAACACCGGGGAGCTGTTTTTT
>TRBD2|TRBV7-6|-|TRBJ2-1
CASSLDSGPYNEQFF
TGTGCCAGCAGCTTAGATAGCGGGCCCTACAATGAGCAGTTCTTC
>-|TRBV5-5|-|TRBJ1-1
CASRSPPRNTEAFF
TGTGCCAGCAGATCCCCCCCGCGGAACACTGAAGCTTTCTTT
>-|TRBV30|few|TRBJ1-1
CAWSWGAMNTEAFF
TGTGCCTGGAGTTGGGGGGCCATGAACACTGAAGCTTTCTTT
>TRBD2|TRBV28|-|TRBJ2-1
CASTWTETRVGLALYNEQFF
TGTGCCAGCACCTGGACAGAGACCAGGGTGGGACTAGCGTTATACAATGAGCAGTTCTTC
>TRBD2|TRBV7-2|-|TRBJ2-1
CASSPRLAEYNEQFF
TGTGCCAGCAGCCCCCGACTAGCGGAGTACAATGAGCAGTTCTTC
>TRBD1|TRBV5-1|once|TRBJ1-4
CASSLARTGIEKLFF
TGCGCCAGCAGCTTGGCCCGGACAGGGATAGAAAAACTGTTTTTT